This T cell receptor (beta chain) was found in a study of identical twins. This clonotype was found many times. V lost 4 bases, J lost 2 bases, and 7 bases stayed unmatched. CDR1 SGHKS and CDR2 YYEKEE come from the germline V gene (reference sequence). The CDR3 runs 16 residues. One entry per CDR3 protein results from TCRdb running MiXCR on the 5' RACE reads. The sample records 200,000 to 250,000 distinct CDR3 sequences, roughly 13% being singletons. This sample was also put to use in a study of yellow fever vaccine responses in identical twins.

The chain joins TRBV5-5 to TRBJ2-3, with 10 bases that match TRBD1. The sample taken for sequencing was memory (CD45RO+) T cells sorted from blood. The receptor's source is a woman aged 18-35 years in good health. This chain's CDR3 is CASSRTGGWVTDTQYF. The DNA for the CDR3 is TGTGCCAGCAGCCGGACAGGGGGTTGGGTCACAGATACGCAGTATTTT.